This TCR beta chain was recorded in a study of cytomegalovirus exposure and HLA in healthy donors. Study overall: Genetic ancestry analysis placed about 80% of the approximately 390 donors that were genotyped in the Caucasian-associated cluster.

PCR primers comprised 60 Vbeta and 13 Jbeta primers. This table comes from immunoSEQ multiplex PCR, and its TCRdb copy is limited to in-frame clones, with some not included. The table shows some 150,000 clones, with 70% occurring only once. This CDR3 contains 16 residues. Germline V gene lookup returns CDR1 SGHRS and CDR2 YFSETQ. With 0 bases clipped from V and 0 bases from J, the junction kept 0 bases outside the gene matches. This sequence joins TRBV5-1 and TRBJ2-1; TRBD2 matches at 10 bases. The receptor was derived from a woman aged 55 to 70 in good health and CMV-seropositive. The sample comprised PBMCs. The chain's CDR3 is CASSLASGSSYNEQFF. For the CDR3, the DNA is TGCGCCAGCAGCTTGGCTAGCGGGAGCTCCTACAATGAGCAGTTCTTC.